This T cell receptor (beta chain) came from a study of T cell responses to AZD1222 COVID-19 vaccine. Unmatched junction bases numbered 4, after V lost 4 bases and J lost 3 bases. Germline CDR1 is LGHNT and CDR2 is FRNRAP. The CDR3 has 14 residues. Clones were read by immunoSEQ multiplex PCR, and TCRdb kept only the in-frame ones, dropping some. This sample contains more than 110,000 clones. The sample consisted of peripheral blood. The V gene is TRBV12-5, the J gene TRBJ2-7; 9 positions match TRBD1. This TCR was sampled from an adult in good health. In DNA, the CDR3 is TGTGCTAGTGGTTCGGGACAGGGACGCTACGAGCAGTACTTC. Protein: CASGSGQGRYEQYF. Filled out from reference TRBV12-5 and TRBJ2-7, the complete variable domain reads DARVTQTPRHKVTEMGQEVTMRCQPILGHNTVFWYRQTMMQGLELLAYFRNRAPLDDSGMPKDRFSAEMPDATLATLKIQPSEPRDSAVYFCASGSGQGRYEQYFGPGTRLTVT.